These 26 T cell receptor beta chains were sequenced from one sample in a study of metastatic and nonmetastatic thyroid tumors. Treatment of any kind had been given to no patient before thyroid surgery. TCRdb reprocessed the PCR reads using MiXCR. Here the sample spans some 31,000 clones, 7.4% being singletons. The sample comprised blood. All receptors derive from a female donor with papillary thyroid cancer or a benign thyroid nodule (not recorded which). Some clones in this sample may be carry-over from other donors' samples.

As regards this clone: With a much larger clone just one base away, this may be a read error. This CDR3 is also generated by other DNA sequences in the sample. The chain has TRBV18 and TRBJ2-1; D is uncertain. This CDR3 comprises 15 residues. CDR1 KGHSH and CDR2 LQKENI come from the germline V gene. The CDR3 is CASSPPSSQGNEQFF. The CDR3, as DNA: TGTGCCAGTTCACCCCCCTCCTCCCAAGGCAATGAGCAGTTCTTC.

This clone was found many times. J is TRBJ2-5 and V is TRBV30; 10 nucleotides line up with TRBD1. The germline V gene encodes CDR1 GTSNPN and CDR2 SVGIG (reference sequence). Trimming took 3 bases from V and 6 from J; bases not matched to a gene: 10. The CDR3 contains 15 residues. In DNA form, the CDR3 reads TGTGCCTGGAGACGTGGGACAGGGGAACTGAAGACCCAGTACTTC. Translated, it gives CAWRRGTGELKTQYF.

This clone was picked up many times. The genes are TRBV20-1 and TRBJ2-7; 10 bases map to TRBD2. Looked up from germline, CDR1 is DFQATT and CDR2 is SNEGSKA (reference sequence). After removal of 0 bases from V and 0 bases from J, the junction contained 2 bases not matched to a gene. The CDR3 consists of 15 residues. The CDR3 DNA is TGCAGTGCTAGAGAAGCTAGCGGGAGCTCCTACGAGCAGTACTTC. Protein product: CSAREASGSSYEQYF.

This clone was observed at least ten times. The chain couples TRBV6-1 to TRBJ2-5; no clear D gene. V lost 1 base and J lost 5, with 5 bases in between. CDR1 MNHNS and CDR2 SASEGT come from the germline V gene. The CDR3 length is 12 residues. The CDR3 spells CASSEVVETQYF. DNA of the CDR3: TGTGCCAGCAGTGAAGTCGTGGAGACCCAGTACTTC.

About this clone itself: This may be a read error, as it is one base from a much larger clone. J is TRBJ2-7 and V is TRBV3-1, with D possibly called TRBD1 or TRBD2 (5 bases each). The CDR3 runs 13 residues. Germline lookup yields CDR1 LGHDT and CDR2 YNNKEL (reference sequence). The V gene lost 10 bases and the J gene lost 4 bases, with 17 bases spanning the gap. CDR3 DNA sequence: TGTGCCATCACCAGCTTGGGGGAATACGAGCAGTACTTC. It translates to CAITSLGEYEQYF.

This clone was counted at least ten times. The chain links TRBV5-6 to TRBJ2-5, with D possibly being TRBD1 (6 bases). The germline gives CDR1 SGHDT, CDR2 YYEEEE. Trimming removed 4 bases at V and 5 bases at J, with 21 bases between. The CDR3 runs to 16 residues. The CDR3 loop reads CASSPRQTGFWETQYF. In DNA, the CDR3 is TGTGCCAGCAGCCCAAGACAAACAGGGTTCTGGGAGACCCAGTACTTC.

This chain connects TRBV5-1 to TRBJ2-7; 11 nucleotides match TRBD1. The CDR3 has 17 amino acids. Germline V CDR1 and CDR2: SGHRS, YFSETQ. With 4 bases clipped from V and 5 bases from J, the junction kept 14 bases outside the gene matches. The CDR3 sequence: CASSPGGWGQGVNEQYF. The CDR3 DNA reads TGCGCCAGCAGCCCTGGTGGCTGGGGACAGGGGGTCAACGAGCAGTACTTC.

This clone appeared many times. The chain couples TRBV12-3 or TRBV12-4 to TRBJ2-1, with unresolved D. The V end lost 2 bases, the J end lost 0 bases, and 5 bases lay between the germline ends. The CDR3 length is 14 residues. CDR3 nucleotide sequence: TGTGCCAGCAGTTTACCTAGCTCCTACAATGAGCAGTTCTTC. It specifies CASSLPSSYNEQFF.

To note about this clone: A much larger clone lies one base from this, so it may be a read error. V and J are TRBV7-6 and TRBJ2-1, with 7 bases matching TRBD1. The V gene end was trimmed by 2 bases and the J gene end by 3 bases; junction bases not matched to a gene: 7. Germline CDR1 SGHVS, CDR2 FNYEAQ. This CDR3 spans 16 amino acids. In DNA form, the CDR3 reads TGTGCCAGCAGCTTACCTAGGACAGGAATCTACAATGAGCAGTTCTTC. It encodes CASSLPRTGIYNEQFF.

This clone was seen repeatedly, ten times or more. The chain joins TRBV6-2 or TRBV6-3 to TRBJ2-1; the match to TRBD2 covers 9 bases. Germline V gene sequence: CDR1 MNHEY, CDR2 SVGEGT. The CDR3 sequence is 15 residues long. The junction had 1 base not matched to a gene; V was cut back by 0 bases and J by 4 bases. The CDR3 here is CASSYSSGGYNEQFF. CDR3 DNA sequence: TGTGCCAGCAGTTACTCAAGCGGGGGGTACAATGAGCAGTTCTTC.

This clone is labeled as medium-sized. The gene calls are TRBV2 and TRBJ2-3, with 9 bases identical to TRBD2. Germline-derived CDR1 and CDR2 are SNHLY and FYNNEI. CDR3 length equals 15 residues. V lost 8 bases to trimming and J lost 2 bases; unmatched junction nucleotides: 8. CDR3 residues: CASEGAGGHTDTQYF. The CDR3 DNA follows: TGTGCCAGCGAGGGAGCGGGGGGCCACACAGATACGCAGTATTTT.

The sample holds many counts of this clone. Other DNA sequences in the same sample also yield this CDR3. The chain is built from TRBV9 and TRBJ2-3; D unresolved. V lost 0 bases, J lost 8 bases, and 10 bases lay in between. Germline values: CDR1 SGDLS, CDR2 YYNGEE. This CDR3 contains 13 residues. This CDR3 reads CASSVEMDGTQYF. The CDR3 coding sequence is TGTGCCAGCAGCGTAGAGATGGACGGTACGCAGTATTTT.

At least ten counts were recorded for this clone. CDR3: CASSNRVPPYEQYF. CDR3 bases: TGTGCCAGCAGCAACAGGGTTCCCCCCTACGAGCAGTACTTC. V is TRBV28 and J is TRBJ2-7; a weak D match, TRBD1 (6 bases). The CDR3 is 14 amino acids. In germline, CDR1 is MDHEN, CDR2 SYDVKM. Trimming removed 6 bases at V and 2 bases at J, with 14 bases between.

This clone was seen many times. The CDR3 loop reads CASSSPTNQETQYF. Here the CDR3 DNA reads TGTGCCAGCAGTTCCCCCACGAACCAAGAGACCCAGTACTTC. V is TRBV6-1 and J is TRBJ2-5; no reliable D call. This CDR3 has 14 amino acids. CDR1 and CDR2 (germline): MNHNS, SASEGT. V lost 5 bases to trimming and J lost 0 bases, with 10 bases between them.

This clone was found many times. V and J are TRBV14 and TRBJ2-2, with a tentative D call TRBD1 (6 bases). In germline, CDR1 is SGHDN, CDR2 FVKESK. V lost 2 bases to trimming and J lost 3 bases, with 25 bases between them. This CDR3 region has 20 residues. The CDR3 nucleotides read TGTGCCAGCAGCCAATTTTGGACAGAAATGAACTCGTCGGACACCGGGGAGCTGTTTTTT. Residues: CASSQFWTEMNSSDTGELFF.

Within the sample, this clone is medium-sized. The J gene is TRBJ1-1, the V gene TRBV9; possibly TRBD1 for D (6 bases). The CDR3 runs 14 residues. From germline, CDR1 is SGDLS and CDR2 YYNGEE. Trimming removed 2 bases at V and 2 bases at J, with 10 bases between. The CDR3 spells CASSVQQGNTEAFF. The CDR3 DNA is TGTGCCAGCAGCGTCCAACAGGGTAACACTGAAGCTTTCTTT.

This clone was recorded many times. The chain has TRBV24-1 and TRBJ2-1; TRBD2 agrees at 11 bases. V trimming: 0 bases; J trimming: 9 bases; junction bases outside the gene matches: 3. The germline V gene has CDR1 KGHDR and CDR2 SFDVKD. The CDR3 length is 15 residues. The CDR3 bases are TGTGCCACCAGTGATTTGCTAGCGGGAGGTACTGAGCAGTTCTTC. Translating gives CATSDLLAGGTEQFF.

This clone was seen repeatedly, ten times or more. CDR3 coding DNA: TGTGCCAGTAGTTTGGGTCCGATAATCCCTCTCAACACCGGGGAGCTGTTTTTT. This codes for CASSLGPIIPLNTGELFF. The gene calls are TRBV19 and TRBJ2-2, with no clear D. CDR1 and CDR2 (germline): LNHDA, SQIVND (reference sequence). With 5 bases removed from V and 2 bases from J, the gap between germline ends came to 21 bases. The CDR3 consists of 18 residues.

This clone was recorded many times. The rearrangement uses TRBV20-1 and TRBJ1-1; D not certain. Germline CDR1 is DFQATT and CDR2 is SNEGSKA (reference sequence). CDR3 length: 11 residues. V was pared by 6 bases and J by 3 bases, with 8 bases between. This CDR3 is CSAGRDTEAFF. CDR3 bases: TGCAGTGCCGGAAGGGACACTGAAGCTTTCTTT.

This clone appeared many times. The sample contains more than one DNA sequence encoding this CDR3. The CDR3, as DNA: TGTGCCAGTAGTAATCGCTCTTGGGGGCCAGATACGCAGTATTTT. This sequence encodes CASSNRSWGPDTQYF. The chain has TRBV19 and TRBJ2-3; TRBD1 is a possible D gene (6 bases). Germline V gene sequence: CDR1 LNHDA, CDR2 SQIVND (reference sequence). There are 15 residues in the CDR3. V lost 4 bases and J lost 4, with 15 bases in between.

In this sample, this clone turned up many times. The gene calls are TRBV6-6 and TRBJ2-1, with D possibly being TRBD1 or TRBD2 (5 bases each). Germline assignment: CDR1 MNHNY and CDR2 SVGAGI (reference sequence). The CDR3 sequence is 13 residues long. The V gene lost 3 bases and the J gene lost 4 bases, with 7 bases spanning the gap. CDR3 residues: CASSYEGYNEQFF. The CDR3 DNA is TGTGCCAGCAGTTATGAGGGGTACAATGAGCAGTTCTTC.

This clone was seen ten or more times. The chain couples TRBV28 to TRBJ2-3; 7 bases align to TRBD2. The length of the CDR3 is 16 residues. Per the germline V gene, CDR1 is MDHEN and CDR2 is SYDVKM. Unmatched junction bases numbered 13, after V lost 3 bases and J lost 7 bases. DNA for the CDR3: TGTGCCAGCAGTTTCCCCGGACCCGGGGAGGGTAATACGCAGTATTTT. It translates to CASSFPGPGEGNTQYF.

At least ten counts were recorded for this clone. The chain carries TRBV19 and TRBJ2-1; 9 bases agree with TRBD1. The CDR3 is 16 amino acids. V gave up 6 bases and J gave up 11 bases; unmatched junction bases: 17. The V gene's germline CDR1 is LNHDA and CDR2 SQIVND (reference sequence). The chain's CDR3 is CASRPPTTGGLNKQFF. Written as DNA, the CDR3 is TGTGCCAGTAGGCCACCGACGACAGGGGGGCTGAACAAGCAGTTCTTC.

Many counts were recorded for this clone. The chain is built from TRBV15 and TRBJ2-2, with D possibly being TRBD2 (6 bases). The CDR3 runs to 17 residues. Germline V CDR1 and CDR2: LNHNV, YYDKDF (reference sequence). Trimming removed 5 bases from V and 0 bases from J, with 16 bases in between. CDR3 sequence reads: CATSRHPTRANTGELFF. Here the CDR3 DNA reads TGTGCCACCAGCCGACACCCGACTAGGGCGAACACCGGGGAGCTGTTTTTT.

This clone was seen repeatedly, ten times or more. This sequence joins TRBV7-2 and TRBJ2-1; D remains ambiguous. Germline CDR1 reads SGHTA; CDR2 reads FQGNSA. The CDR3 contains 16 residues. V was cut by 5 bases and J by 0 bases, with 14 bases left in between. The CDR3 reads CASSPRRWSSYNEQFF. The CDR3 region has the DNA TGTGCCAGCAGCCCCCGCAGGTGGAGCTCCTACAATGAGCAGTTCTTC.

This clone was seen a handful of times. This chain links TRBV7-2 with TRBJ2-5; D unclear. The germline gives CDR1 SGHTA, CDR2 FQGNSA. Trimming pared 5 bases from V and 4 bases from J, leaving 11 bases between. The CDR3 sequence is 13 residues long. In DNA form, the CDR3 reads TGTGCCAGCAGCCAAGGGATCGCAGAGACCCAGTACTTC. It specifies CASSQGIAETQYF.